The sequence of this TCR beta chain was determined in a study of OX40 agonist ivuxolimab in advanced cancers. The CDR3 contains 15 residues. Unmatched junction bases numbered 3, after V lost 1 base and J lost 4 bases. Germline-derived CDR1 and CDR2 are MGHDK and SYGVNS. TCRdb's copy holds only in-frame clones and misses some; the assay was immunoSEQ multiplex PCR. The repertoire holds about 50,000 clones, with about 88% as singletons. The genes are TRBV25-1 and TRBJ2-5, with 10 bases that match TRBD2. The source material was CD4+ or CD8+ T cells sorted from blood, sampled in a trial of the OX40 agonist ivuxolimab. The sequence was collected from an adult with an advanced solid tumor such as melanoma, head and neck, liver or kidney cancer. CDR3 nucleotides: TGTGCCAGCAGTGAATCAGCGGGGGGGCCAGAGACCCAGTACTTC. Protein sequence: CASSESAGGPETQYF.